Sequencing of this TCR beta chain was carried out in a study of identical twins. As for this clonotype: Its cognate antigen is unknown.

The CDR3 spans 13 residues. The ends were cut back, 3 bases at V and 7 bases at J, with 10 bases in the middle. Germline V gene data show CDR1 as SNHLY and CDR2 as FYNNEI. All donors comprised healthy Caucasians. Whole-study findings and limits: Excess sharing between twins was weaker in beta out-of-frame sequences. The abundant beta clonotypes from cord blood had fewer insertions, and memory repertoires had none of this.

Addition of a universal primer site occurred through template switching, and cDNA carried unique molecular identifiers. TCRdb passed the 5' RACE reads through MiXCR, listing each CDR3 protein once. This table holds 1,800,000 or so distinct CDR3 sequences, about 31% found once. This clonotype was sampled from a newborn girl in good health. The rearrangement uses TRBV2 and TRBJ2-1; a possible D gene is TRBD1 (5 bases). Sequenced: cord blood. CDR3 residues: CASSEGLENEQFF. CDR3 DNA: TGTGCCAGCAGTGAGGGGCTCGAGAATGAGCAGTTCTTC.